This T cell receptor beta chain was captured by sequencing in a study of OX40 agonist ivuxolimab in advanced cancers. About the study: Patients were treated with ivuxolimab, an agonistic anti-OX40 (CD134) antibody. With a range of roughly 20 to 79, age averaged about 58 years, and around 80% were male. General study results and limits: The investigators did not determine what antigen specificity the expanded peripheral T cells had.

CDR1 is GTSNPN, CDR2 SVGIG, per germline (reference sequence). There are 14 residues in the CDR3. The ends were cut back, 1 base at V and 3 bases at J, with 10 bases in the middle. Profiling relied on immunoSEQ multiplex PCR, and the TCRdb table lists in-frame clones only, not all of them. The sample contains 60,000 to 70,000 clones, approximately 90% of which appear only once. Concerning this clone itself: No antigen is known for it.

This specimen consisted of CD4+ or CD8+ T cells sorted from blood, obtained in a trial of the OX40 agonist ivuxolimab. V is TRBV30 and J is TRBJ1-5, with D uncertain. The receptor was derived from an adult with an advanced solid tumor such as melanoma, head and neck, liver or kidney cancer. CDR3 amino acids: CAWSENSSNQPQHF. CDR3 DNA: TGTGCCTGGAGTGAGAACAGCTCCAATCAGCCCCAGCATTTT.